Listed here are 30 T cell receptor beta chains from one sample, sequenced in a study of tumor-infiltrating lymphocytes in primary liver carcinoma. Unsorted bulk tissue, about 17-33 mg of it, served as the source for co-extraction of RNA and DNA. cDNA specific to TCR beta was made from 450 to 650 ng of total RNA, with a constant-region primer employed for priming. Libraries covering TCR beta were generated through three nested multiplex PCR rounds (using a slightly modified ARM-PCR). Both of the initial two PCR rounds ran for approximately 11 cycles and employed TRBV1-TRBV30 forward primers alongside a C-beta reverse primer. Each CDR3 protein gets one entry after TCRdb re-called the multiplex PCR reads with MiXCR. The sample contains approximately 120,000 distinct CDR3 sequences, 64% of which appear only once. Sequencing was carried out using liver tumor tissue from sampling region 3. Documented subset: tumor region T3, left-lateral pole. Receptors were obtained from a woman aged 55-75 years with primary liver carcinoma and hepatitis B virus infection.

Note on this clonotype: A much larger clone lies a single base off, so this may be a read error. This chain joins TRBV12-3 or TRBV12-4 and TRBJ1-3; no definite D call. This CDR3 is built from 16 residues. The CDR3 region is CASSQHLTVTGNIIYF. As DNA, the CDR3 is TGTGCCAGCAGTCAACATTTGACTGTTACGGGAAACATCATATATTTT.

In this sample, this clonotype is medium-sized (0.01 to 0.1%). The gene calls are TRBV11-2 and TRBJ2-7, with D maybe TRBD2 (5 bases). This CDR3 has 14 amino acids. Looked up from germline, CDR1 is SGHAT and CDR2 is FQNNGV. Trimming pared 3 bases from V and 6 bases from J, leaving 15 bases between. The CDR3 protein is CASSFQTLRGEQYF. As DNA, the CDR3 is TGTGCCAGCAGCTTTCAGACACTCCGGGGCGAGCAGTACTTC.

Concerning this clonotype: One junction end does not reproduce the germline sequence, and a read error may be involved. The rearrangement uses TRBV11-3 and TRBJ2-7; 7 nucleotides align to TRBD2. Germline V lookup: CDR1 SGHNT, CDR2 YENEEA. The CDR3 has 14 amino acids. CDR3 coding DNA: TGTGCCGGCAGCTTAAGTGGGCGGGAGCATGAGCAGTACTTC. Its translation is CAGSLSGREHEQYF.

Turning to this clonotype: No conserved phenylalanine or tryptophan ends this CDR3, so it is likely a read error. For the CDR3, the DNA is TGTGCCAGCAGTCGGACCAGCGGGGGCAACTCCTACAATGAGCAGTTCCTC. It is translated as CASSRTSGGNSYNEQFL. The rearrangement joins TRBV6-5 to TRBJ2-1; TRBD2 matches at 8 bases. This CDR3 is 17 amino acids long. Germline assignment: CDR1 MNHEY and CDR2 SVGAGI. J lost 0 bases, V lost 5 bases, and 9 bases had no gene match.

Comment on this clonotype: This may arise from a read error, as a much more abundant clone is one base away. The chain is built from TRBV29-1 and TRBJ2-7, with 10 bases matching TRBD2. The CDR3 contains 16 residues. Germline CDR1 and CDR2: SQVTM and ANQGSEA. V shed 4 bases and J 5 bases; nucleotides not matched to a gene: 14. CDR3 sequence reads: CSVGTRASGSLHEQYF. The CDR3 DNA sequence: TGCAGCGTTGGTACTCGGGCTAGCGGGAGTCTCCACGAGCAGTACTTC.

Worth noting for this clonotype: One base away lies a much larger clone, so this may be a sequencing read error. The chain is built from TRBV11-1 and TRBJ2-7, with D perhaps matching TRBD1 or TRBD2 (6 bases each). Germline CDR1 is SGHAT and CDR2 is FQDESV (reference sequence). The CDR3 spans 14 residues. The CDR3 region is CADSLRGASYKQYF. The CDR3 DNA reads as TGTGCCGACAGCTTAAGGGGGGCCTCCTACAAGCAGTACTTC.

Concerning this clonotype: A read error may produce the germline difference seen at one junction end. This chain connects TRBV10-3 to TRBJ2-1; 13 bases match TRBD2. In germline, CDR1 is ENHRY, CDR2 SYGVKD. The length of the CDR3 is 13 residues. CDR3 sequence (DNA): TGTACCATCGGACTAGCGGGAGCCAATGAGCAATTCTTC. Translated, it gives CTIGLAGANEQFF.

Only a few counts were recorded for this clonotype. The chain has TRBV7-9 and TRBJ2-5; the match to TRBD1 covers 7 bases. J lost 5 bases, V lost 10 bases, and 10 bases had no gene match. Germline V CDR1 and CDR2: SEHNR, FQNEAQ (reference sequence). The CDR3 is 13 amino acids. The CDR3 loop reads CAILPTGKETQYF. CDR3 bases: TGTGCCATCCTTCCGACAGGGAAGGAGACCCAGTACTTC.

Regarding this clonotype: Compared with germline, one end of the junction differs, possibly owing to a read error. V usage is TRBV7-9 and J usage is TRBJ2-7, with D unclear. This CDR3 contains 11 residues. The germline V gene has CDR1 SEHNR and CDR2 FQNEAQ (reference sequence). CDR3 region: CVSSLNSEQYF. As DNA, the CDR3 is TGTGTCAGCAGCCTTAACAGCGAGCAGTACTTC.

Note on this clonotype: This may be a read error: a much more frequent sequence differs by one nucleotide. The chain uses TRBV25-1 and TRBJ2-1; unclear D gene. The CDR3 spans 18 residues. CDR1 and CDR2 from the germline V gene are MGHDK and SYGVNS. CDR3 DNA sequence: TGTGCCGGCAGTGAGCCGACCGTGTTCGGCGGCTCCTACAATGAGCAGTTCTTC. Residues: CAGSEPTVFGGSYNEQFF.

In its sample, this clonotype was seen a few times. The rearrangement uses TRBV5-1 and TRBJ1-5; possibly TRBD1 for D (5 bases). The germline V gene encodes CDR1 SGHRS and CDR2 YFSETQ. V was cut by 6 bases and J by 0 bases, with 13 bases left in between. This CDR3 contains 15 residues. This chain's CDR3 is CASNRGTNSNQPQHF. CDR3 DNA sequence: TGCGCCAGCAACCGGGGCACTAATAGCAATCAGCCCCAGCATTTT.

Concerning this clonotype: A junction end diverges from the germline sequence, so it may reflect a read error. The chain combines TRBV6-6 with TRBJ1-2; possible D gene TRBD1, 6 bases. Looked up from germline, CDR1 is MNHNY and CDR2 is SVGAGI (reference sequence). This CDR3 is built from 13 residues. The CDR3 here is CTSVDEGVVGYTF. CDR3 DNA sequence: TGTACCAGCGTCGACGAGGGGGTTGTAGGCTACACCTTC.

Concerning this clonotype itself: A much more abundant neighbour one base away suggests this may be a read error. The genes are TRBV28 and TRBJ2-5; D is uncertain. Germline assignment: CDR1 MDHEN and CDR2 SYDVKM. V lost 6 bases to trimming and J lost 4 bases, with 15 bases between them. This CDR3 contains 14 residues. The CDR3 coding sequence is TGTGCCAGCAGCCATCGATCGAGGTTAGAGACCCAGTACTTC. It specifies CASSHRSRLETQYF.

Turning to this clonotype: A much larger clone differs from this one at a single base, so this may be a read error. This rearrangement joins TRBV12-3 or TRBV12-4 to TRBJ2-1, with TRBD2 matching 8 bases. This CDR3 comprises 14 residues. In DNA form, the CDR3 reads TGTGCCAGCAGTTCGACGGGAGGGCTCGGTGAGGAGTTCTTC. Translation: CASSSTGGLGEEFF.

As for this clonotype: One base away lies a much larger clone, so this may be a sequencing read error. The J gene is TRBJ2-7, the V gene TRBV28, with D possibly matching TRBD2 (5 bases). This CDR3 contains 12 residues. V was clipped by 8 bases and J by 8 bases, with 16 bases between them. From germline, CDR1 is MDHEN and CDR2 SYDVKM. The CDR3 nucleotides are TGTGCCAGCCTCCGCCCGGGATCCCAGCAGTACTTC. Translated, it gives CASLRPGSQQYF.

To note about this clonotype: One end of the junction fails to match germline, which may point to a read error. The chain combines TRBV29-1 with TRBJ2-1, with no clear D. Germline CDR1 is SQVTM and CDR2 is ANQGSEA. The CDR3 contains 14 residues. The CDR3 sequence is CNVRPRGTYNDQFF. For the CDR3, the DNA is TGCAACGTCCGCCCACGAGGCACCTACAATGATCAGTTCTTC.

This clonotype was seen ten or more times. CDR3 sequence: CASSNRETYGYTF. Here the CDR3 DNA reads TGTGCCAGCAGTAACAGGGAAACCTATGGCTACACCTTC. This chain connects TRBV6-6 to TRBJ1-2; D might be TRBD1 (6 bases). With 5 bases removed from V and 4 bases from J, the gap between germline ends came to 11 bases. The CDR3 consists of 13 residues. The germline CDR1 and CDR2 sequences are MNHNY and SVGAGI (reference sequence).

The chain uses TRBV13 and TRBJ2-2; D is unclear. Trimming pared 10 bases from V and 1 base from J, leaving 13 bases between. In germline, CDR1 is PRHDT, CDR2 FYEKMQ (reference sequence). This CDR3 has 14 residues. As DNA, the CDR3 is TGTGCCATCAACAACCGACAGAACACCGGGGAGCTGTTTTTT. Its protein is CAINNRQNTGELFF.

This clonotype was seen at least ten times. The gene calls are TRBV29-1 and TRBJ1-1; perhaps TRBD1 as D (5 bases). CDR1 and CDR2 from the germline V gene are SQVTM and ANQGSEA. V was cut by 6 bases and J by 3 bases, with 17 bases left in between. The CDR3 is 14 amino acids. CDR3 sequence reads: CSVRRGGEDTEAFF. DNA of the CDR3: TGCAGCGTCCGACGGGGAGGGGAAGACACTGAAGCTTTCTTT.

In its sample, this clonotype was seen many times. The V gene is TRBV7-8, the J gene TRBJ1-5; 9 bases fit TRBD1. With V trimmed by 4 bases and J by 4 bases, 5 bases remained unmatched. Germline values: CDR1 SGHVS, CDR2 FQNEAQ. The length of the CDR3 is 15 residues. This CDR3 is CASSSRQGVNQPQHF. The CDR3 nucleotides are TGTGCCAGCAGCTCCCGACAGGGGGTAAATCAGCCCCAGCATTTT.

Comments on this clonotype: The junction differs from germline at one of its ends, possibly a read error. V usage is TRBV11-2 and J usage is TRBJ1-4, with TRBD1 matching 9 bases. There are 17 residues in the CDR3. Germline CDR1 reads SGHAT; CDR2 reads FQNNGV. The CDR3 coding sequence is TGTGCCAGCAGCTCGCACAGGGGGCTAGCAACTAATGAAAAACTGTCTTTT. Protein product: CASSSHRGLATNEKLSF.

Regarding this clonotype: Being one base from a much bigger clone, this may be a read error. This chain links TRBV10-1 with TRBJ2-2; tentatively, D is TRBD2 (5 bases). V gave up 8 bases and J gave up 5 bases, with 12 bases separating them. The CDR3 spans 13 residues. CDR1 and CDR2 (germline): WNHNN, SYGVQD (reference sequence). The CDR3 region is CASEASQTGELFF. In DNA form, the CDR3 reads TGCGCCAGCGAGGCTAGCCAAACCGGGGAGCTGTTTTTT.

This clonotype appeared once. Mismatch with germline at one junction end may stem from a read error. The rearrangement joins TRBV24-1 to TRBJ1-4; D is uncertain. This CDR3 spans 12 amino acids. Germline CDR1 and CDR2: KGHDR and SFDVKD. The CDR3 reads CATSGLLKKLIF. The CDR3 nucleotides read TGTGCCACCAGTGGATTGTTAAAAAAACTGATTTTT.

With respect to this clonotype: A much larger clone differs by one base, so this may be a read error. V is TRBV10-3 and J is TRBJ2-1; possibly TRBD2 for D (6 bases). The CDR3 has 15 amino acids. V was pared by 5 bases and J by 9 bases, with 20 bases between. The germline CDR1 and CDR2 sequences are ENHRY and SYGVKD. CDR3 in amino acids: CAISSESDYDCEQFF. DNA for the CDR3: TGTGCCATCAGTTCGGAGTCGGACTACGACTGTGAGCAGTTCTTC.

In this sample, this clonotype turned up many times. The V call is TRBV29-1, the J call TRBJ2-3; the D call may be TRBD1 or TRBD2 (6 bases each). This CDR3 region has 15 residues. The germline V and J ends were trimmed by 3 bases and 1 base, with 14 bases remaining between them. Germline CDR1 SQVTM, CDR2 ANQGSEA. The CDR3 region has the DNA TGCAGCGTTGATTGGGGGGCTAGGGGCACAGATACGCAGTATTTT. This codes for CSVDWGARGTDTQYF.

The V and J genes are TRBV4-2 and TRBJ1-3; the match to TRBD1 covers 7 bases. The germline V gene has CDR1 LGHNA and CDR2 YNFKEQ. The CDR3 loop spans 15 amino acids. CDR3 nucleotides: TGTGTCAGTAGCCAAGGGGGACAGTCTGGAAACACCATATATTTT. It is translated as CVSSQGGQSGNTIYF.

Concerning this clonotype: One end of the junction fails to match germline, which may point to a read error. This chain links TRBV6-5 with TRBJ2-7; D might be TRBD2 (6 bases). The CDR3 sequence is 15 residues long. Germline V CDR1 and CDR2: MNHEY, SVGAGI. CDR3 in DNA: TGTACCAGCAGCAAAAGTAGCGGAAGCTCCTACGAGCAGTACTTC. Amino acids: CTSSKSSGSSYEQYF.

On this clonotype: Germline and junction disagree at one end, which may indicate a read error. This chain links TRBV11-3 with TRBJ2-2; possible D gene TRBD2, 5 bases. The germline CDR1 and CDR2 sequences are SGHNT and YENEEA. The CDR3 consists of 17 residues. DNA of the CDR3: TGTGCCAACAGCTTAGGCAGGCTAACGGGAAACACCGGGGAGCTGCTTTTT. Residues: CANSLGRLTGNTGELLF.

To note about this clonotype: A read error may account for a junction end that differs from germline. CDR3 sequence reads: CASSLDLGTHYF. The CDR3, as DNA: TGTGCTAGCAGCCTAGACTTGGGGACCCATTACTTC. This chain uses TRBV14 with TRBJ2-5; perhaps D is TRBD1 or TRBD2 (5 bases each). CDR1 and CDR2 (germline): SGHDN, FVKESK. The length of the CDR3 is 12 residues.

Regarding this clonotype: This clone may be a read error of a much larger clone one base away. This rearrangement joins TRBV28 to TRBJ2-6; no firm D call. Trimming shortened V by 5 bases and J by 0 bases, and 5 bases separated the two germline ends. This CDR3 comprises 14 residues. CDR1 and CDR2 (germline): MDHEN, SYDVKM. This CDR3 is CASSESSGANVLTF. The DNA of the CDR3 is TGTGCCAGCAGTGAGTCCTCTGGGGCCAACGTCCTGACTTTC.